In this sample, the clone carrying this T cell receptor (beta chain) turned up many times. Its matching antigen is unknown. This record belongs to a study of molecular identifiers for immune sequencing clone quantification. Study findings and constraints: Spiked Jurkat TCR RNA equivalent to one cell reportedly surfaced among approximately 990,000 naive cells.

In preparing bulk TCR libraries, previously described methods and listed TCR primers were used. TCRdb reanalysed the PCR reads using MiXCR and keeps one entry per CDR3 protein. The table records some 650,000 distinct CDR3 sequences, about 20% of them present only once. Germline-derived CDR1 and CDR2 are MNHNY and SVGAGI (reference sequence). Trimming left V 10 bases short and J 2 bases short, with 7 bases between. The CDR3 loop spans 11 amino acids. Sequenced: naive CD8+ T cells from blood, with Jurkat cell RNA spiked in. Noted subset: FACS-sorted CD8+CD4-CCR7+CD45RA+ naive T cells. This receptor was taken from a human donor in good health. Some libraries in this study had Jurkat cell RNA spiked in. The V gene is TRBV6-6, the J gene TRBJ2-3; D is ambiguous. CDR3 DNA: TGTGCCACCAGCCCCACAGATACGCAGTATTTT. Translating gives CATSPTDTQYF.